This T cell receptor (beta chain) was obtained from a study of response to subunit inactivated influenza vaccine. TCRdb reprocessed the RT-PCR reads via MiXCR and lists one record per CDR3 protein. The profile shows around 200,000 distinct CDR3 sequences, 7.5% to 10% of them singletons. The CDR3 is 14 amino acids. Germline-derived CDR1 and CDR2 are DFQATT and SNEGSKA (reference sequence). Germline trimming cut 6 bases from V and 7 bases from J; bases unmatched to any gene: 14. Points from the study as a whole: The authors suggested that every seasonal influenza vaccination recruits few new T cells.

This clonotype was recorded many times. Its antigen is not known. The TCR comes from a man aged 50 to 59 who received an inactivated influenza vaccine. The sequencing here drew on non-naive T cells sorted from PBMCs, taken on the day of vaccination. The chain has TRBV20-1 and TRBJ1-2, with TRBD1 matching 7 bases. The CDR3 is CSAPGQLLDGGYTF. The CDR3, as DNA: TGCAGTGCCCCGGGACAGCTTCTCGATGGTGGCTACACCTTC.